This passage covers 16 T cell receptor beta chains from one sample sequenced in a study of monozygotic twins with inflammatory bowel disease. TCRdb reprocessed the 5' RACE reads and reports one entry per CDR3 protein, with no DNA. The table counts fewer than 550,000 distinct CDR3 sequences; approximately 2.4% lies in the top ten. Input material: blood. The source is a human donor with ulcerative colitis or Crohn's disease, or a healthy co-twin of an affected twin (not recorded which).

V and J are TRBV27 and TRBJ2-7; no DNA is available, so the TRBD1 call from TCRdb remains unchecked. This CDR3 is 15 amino acids long. From germline, CDR1 is MNHEY and CDR2 SMNVEV (reference sequence). CDR3 amino acids: CASSSNGGTSYEQYF.

V gene TRBV11-2 combines with J gene TRBJ2-2. This CDR3 contains 15 residues. Germline CDR1 and CDR2: SGHAT and FQNNGV. The CDR3 is CASSLAQGNTGELFF.

CDR3 protein: CASSPGWTTGDRNTGELFF. The chain employs TRBV18 and TRBJ2-2. The CDR3 consists of 19 residues. Germline CDR1 and CDR2: KGHSH and LQKENI.

V and J are TRBV18 and TRBJ2-1; no DNA is available, so the TRBD2 call from TCRdb remains unchecked. Germline-derived CDR1 and CDR2 are KGHSH and LQKENI. The CDR3 loop spans 16 amino acids. The CDR3 loop reads CASSPPGTSVRGEQFF.

This rearrangement joins TRBV4-3 to TRBJ2-7; as DNA is missing, the TRBD2 call by TCRdb cannot be tested. This CDR3 contains 17 residues. Per germline, CDR1 LGHNA and CDR2 YSLEER. This chain's CDR3 is CASSQDLISSRTYEQYF.

The chain couples TRBV4-3 to TRBJ2-1; the D call of TRBD2 rests on TCRdb alone, since no DNA is present to check it. This CDR3 has 17 amino acids. The V gene's germline CDR1 is LGHNA and CDR2 YSLEER. The CDR3 sequence is CASSLEGLAGPYNEQFF.

CDR3 region: CASRPTAGFSYNEQFF. J is TRBJ2-1 and V is TRBV6-1; TCRdb reports TRBD2, a call that lacks DNA to check it against. From germline, CDR1 is MNHNS and CDR2 SASEGT. The CDR3 has 16 amino acids.

The chain links TRBV7-9 to TRBJ2-3; TCRdb indicates TRBD1, and absent DNA this call remains unverified. Germline lookup yields CDR1 SEHNR and CDR2 FQNEAQ (reference sequence). The CDR3 has 15 amino acids. The CDR3 reads CASSPGTGATDTQYF. Based on the CDR3 plus reference TRBV7-9 and TRBJ2-3, the full variable domain is DTGVSQNPRHKITKRGQNVTFRCDPISEHNRLYWYRQTLGQGPEFLTYFQNEAQLEKSRLLSDRFSAERPKGSFSTLEIQRTEQGDSAMYLCASSPGTGATDTQYFGPGTRLTVL.

This sequence joins TRBV7-9 and TRBJ2-1; the D call from TCRdb, TRBD2, cannot be confirmed without DNA. The CDR3 spans 13 residues. CDR1 SEHNR and CDR2 FQNEAQ come from the germline V gene (reference sequence). CDR3 region: CASRELGTNEQFF.

CDR3 residues: CASSVISGYNEQFF. This sequence joins TRBV5-1 and TRBJ2-1; TCRdb reports TRBD2, a call that lacks DNA to check it against. CDR3 length: 14 residues. Germline CDR1 and CDR2: SGHRS and YFSETQ.

The V call is TRBV20-1, the J call TRBJ2-5; no DNA is available, so the TRBD1 call from TCRdb remains unchecked. The CDR3 runs 15 residues. Germline V lookup: CDR1 DFQATT, CDR2 SNEGSKA (reference sequence). The CDR3 sequence is CSAPPGGRGEETQYF.

The rearrangement uses TRBV6-5 and TRBJ1-2; the TRBD1 assignment by TCRdb is unverifiable without DNA. The CDR3 is made up of 17 amino acids. Germline-derived CDR1 and CDR2 are MNHEY and SVGAGI. This CDR3 reads CASSYPGQIQSNYGYTF.

The V and J genes are TRBV3-1 and TRBJ2-5; the D call from TCRdb, TRBD2, cannot be confirmed without DNA. The CDR3 covers 14 residues. In germline, CDR1 is LGHDT, CDR2 YNNKEL (reference sequence). CDR3 sequence: CASSRRGGMETQYF.

This sequence joins TRBV28 and TRBJ2-3; TCRdb selects TRBD2, and the lack of DNA leaves this call unchecked. Germline CDR1 reads MDHEN; CDR2 reads SYDVKM. This CDR3 comprises 15 residues. The CDR3 here is CASIRAGGRPDTQYF.

The J gene is TRBJ2-1, the V gene TRBV6-5. Germline assignment: CDR1 MNHEY and CDR2 SVGAGI. This CDR3 spans 11 amino acids. Here the CDR3 reads CASSPGIEQFF.

The J gene is TRBJ1-4, the V gene TRBV28. Germline V gene data show CDR1 as MDHEN and CDR2 as SYDVKM. CDR3 size: 15 residues. CDR3 sequence reads: CASRASGATIEKLFF.